Presented here are 21 T cell receptor beta chains from one specimen sequenced in a study of control samples from healthy donors and cancer patients. The method was immunoSEQ multiplex PCR; TCRdb's version includes in-frame clones alone and lacks a portion of them. The data show under 200,000 clones, about nine tenths seen once. Sequencing was done on a sample of blood. These TCRs come from a woman younger than 45 in good health.

A single count supports this clone. This chain uses TRBV7-6 with TRBJ1-5; a possible D gene is TRBD1 (6 bases). Germline V gene sequence: CDR1 SGHVS, CDR2 FNYEAQ. The CDR3 is 16 amino acids. Trimming pared 1 base from V and 1 base from J, leaving 11 bases between. The CDR3 loop is CASSLVLGGSNQPQHF. The CDR3 coding sequence is TGTGCCAGCAGCTTAGTTTTAGGGGGGAGCAATCAGCCCCAGCATTTT.

The chain combines TRBV19 with TRBJ1-2, with 7 bases lining up with TRBD1. From germline, CDR1 is LNHDA and CDR2 SQIVND (reference sequence). The V and J ends lost 6 bases and 0 bases, in that order; junction bases with no gene match: 4. There are 14 residues in the CDR3. CDR3 loop: CASSPGTANYGYTF. CDR3 nucleotide sequence: TGTGCCAGTAGCCCCGGGACAGCTAACTATGGCTACACCTTC.

The chain recombines TRBV11-3 with TRBJ1-6; the D is unclear. The V gene's germline CDR1 is SGHNT and CDR2 YENEEA. CDR3 length equals 14 residues. Trimming removed 2 bases at V and 7 bases at J, with 9 bases between. The CDR3 reads CASSLSGVNSPLHF. CDR3 coding DNA: TGTGCCAGCAGCTTAAGCGGGGTAAATTCACCCCTCCACTTT.

This rearrangement joins TRBV6-5 to TRBJ1-3; tentative D call: TRBD1 (6 bases). Germline values: CDR1 MNHEY, CDR2 SVGAGI. The V end was cut by 5 bases, the J end by 2 bases, with 10 bases between. This CDR3 region has 14 residues. CDR3 coding DNA: TGTGCCAGCAGTCGTCGACAGGCTGGAAACACCATATATTTT. Amino acid sequence: CASSRRQAGNTIYF.

This clone was observed once. The rearrangement uses TRBV6-5 and TRBJ2-7; 7 positions agree with TRBD1. The trim removed 7 bases at V and 1 base at J, leaving 4 bases unmatched. In germline, CDR1 is MNHEY, CDR2 SVGAGI. The CDR3 totals 13 residues. The CDR3 DNA sequence: TGTGCCAGCAAGGGCAGGGGGTCCTACGAGCAGTACTTC. This encodes CASKGRGSYEQYF.

This clone was seen a single time. The chain carries TRBV7-9 and TRBJ2-1; 9 positions match TRBD1. From germline, CDR1 is SEHNR and CDR2 FQNEAQ (reference sequence). The J segment lost 5 bases and the V segment lost 5 bases, leaving 7 bases of the junction unmatched. This CDR3 region has 15 residues. Here the CDR3 DNA reads TGTGCCAGCAGCGCGGGACAGGGTTACGACAATGAGCAGTTCTTC. It specifies CASSAGQGYDNEQFF.

The chain uses TRBV10-3 and TRBJ2-1, with D maybe TRBD1 (6 bases). The CDR3 is 15 residues long. Germline V gene lookup returns CDR1 ENHRY and CDR2 SYGVKD. V lost 2 bases to trimming and J lost 4 bases, with 12 bases between them. The CDR3: CAISEGAGAYNEQFF. CDR3 nucleotide sequence: TGTGCCATCAGTGAGGGGGCAGGGGCGTACAATGAGCAGTTCTTC.

The V gene is TRBV6-1, the J gene TRBJ1-1; D is ambiguous. The CDR3 spans 13 residues. Germline CDR1 reads MNHNS; CDR2 reads SASEGT. Trimming stripped 1 base from V and 1 base from J, with 4 bases between. This chain's CDR3 is CASSEERNTEAFF. DNA for the CDR3: TGTGCCAGCAGTGAAGAGAGGAACACTGAAGCTTTCTTT.

V and J are TRBV19 and TRBJ2-1, with 7 positions matching TRBD1. The CDR3 covers 16 residues. The trim removed 7 bases at V and 1 base at J, leaving 10 bases unmatched. Germline CDR1 is LNHDA and CDR2 is SQIVND (reference sequence). The CDR3: CASKLSDRASYNEQFF. In nucleotides, the CDR3 is TGTGCCAGTAAGTTGAGTGACAGGGCGTCCTACAATGAGCAGTTCTTC. The variable domain in full, with the rest retrieved from reference TRBV19 and TRBJ2-1, is DGGITQSPKYLFRKEGQNVTLSCEQNLNHDAMYWYRQDPGQGLRLIYYSQIVNDFQKGDIAEGYSVSREKKESFPLTVTSAQKNPTAFYLCASKLSDRASYNEQFFGPGTRLTVL.

The J gene is TRBJ1-1, the V gene TRBV25-1, with D unresolved. Germline-derived CDR1 and CDR2 are MGHDK and SYGVNS. Trimming stripped 0 bases from V and 1 base from J, with 6 bases between. The CDR3 runs to 14 residues. The DNA of the CDR3 is TGTGCCAGCAGTGAATATTGGCAGAACACTGAAGCTTTCTTT. Amino acid sequence: CASSEYWQNTEAFF.

The V call is TRBV3-1 (or the pseudogene TRBV3-2), the J call TRBJ2-7; possibly TRBD1 or TRBD2 for D (6 bases each). The CDR3 length is 12 residues. Germline V gene data show CDR1 as LGHDT and CDR2 as YNNKEL (reference sequence). Deletions cut 3 bases from V and 6 bases from J, with 9 bases between. CDR3 sequence reads: CASSHGGPEQYF. CDR3 DNA sequence: TGTGCCAGCAGCCACGGGGGCCCCGAGCAGTACTTC.

The CDR3 DNA reads TGTGCCAGCAGCTTAGCGGGAGGAGCCAAAAACATTCAGTACTTC. This gives the protein CASSLAGGAKNIQYF. The chain couples TRBV7-2 to TRBJ2-4; TRBD2 might be the D (6 bases). The V and J ends lost 0 bases and 0 bases respectively, with 6 bases between them. The CDR3 runs to 15 residues. CDR1 is SGHTA and CDR2 is FQGNSA in the germline V gene.

The sample holds many counts of this clone. This sequence joins TRBV3-1 (or the pseudogene TRBV3-2) and TRBJ2-1; 10 bases line up with TRBD1. Germline CDR1 reads LGHDT; CDR2 reads YNNKEL (reference sequence). This CDR3 is built from 15 residues. The J segment lost 4 bases and the V segment lost 1 base, leaving 1 base of the junction unmatched. CDR3 coding DNA: TGTGCCAGCAGCCAAGGGGACAGGGGATACAATGAGCAGTTCTTC. It codes for CASSQGDRGYNEQFF.

The CDR3 nucleotides read TGTGCCAGCACCGACAGGGGGCGGTCACCCCTCCACTTT. Its translation is CASTDRGRSPLHF. The chain combines TRBV12-3 or TRBV12-4 with TRBJ1-6; 10 positions agree with TRBD1. Trimming at V came to 7 bases and at J to 10 bases, leaving 4 bases not matched to a gene. This CDR3 spans 13 amino acids.

The chain recombines TRBV5-5 with TRBJ1-4, with TRBD1 matching over 9 bases. CDR3 length: 15 residues. Germline CDR1 reads SGHKS; CDR2 reads YYEKEE (reference sequence). The V gene end was trimmed by 5 bases and the J gene end by 4 bases; junction bases not matched to a gene: 6. CDR3 protein: CASRQTGGSNEKLFF. The CDR3 DNA reads TGTGCCAGCAGACAGACAGGGGGTAGTAATGAAAAACTGTTTTTT.

The rearrangement uses TRBV18 and TRBJ2-1; 13 bases align to TRBD2. The CDR3 is 15 residues long. With 6 bases clipped from V and 7 bases from J, the junction kept 6 bases outside the gene matches. In germline, CDR1 is KGHSH, CDR2 LQKENI. CDR3 sequence reads: CASSLTSGGENEQFF. In nucleotides, the CDR3 is TGTGCCAGCTCGCTTACTAGCGGGGGGGAGAATGAGCAGTTCTTC.

The V gene is TRBV29-1, the J gene TRBJ2-3; the D call may be TRBD1 or TRBD2 (6 bases each). Germline V gives CDR1 SQVTM, CDR2 ANQGSEA. V was clipped by 7 bases and J by 6 bases, with 17 bases between them. CDR3 length equals 13 residues. The CDR3 loop is CSGRPGAGDTQYF. The CDR3 DNA follows: TGCAGCGGGAGGCCGGGGGCAGGGGATACGCAGTATTTT.

The chain uses TRBV28 and TRBJ2-5, with 9 bases identical to TRBD2. V trimming: 8 bases; J trimming: 6 bases; junction bases outside the gene matches: 7. The CDR3 covers 13 residues. CDR1 is MDHEN and CDR2 is SYDVKM in the germline V gene. The CDR3 DNA follows: TGTGCCAGCTCTGCGGGAGGGCCTAAGACCCAGTACTTC. This codes for CASSAGGPKTQYF.

The chain uses TRBV6-2 or TRBV6-3 and TRBJ2-1; 8 bases agree with TRBD1. The CDR3 extends over 16 amino acids. CDR1 MNHEY and CDR2 SVGEGT come from the germline V gene. J was trimmed by 6 bases and V by 2 bases; bases with no gene match: 9. The CDR3 DNA reads TGTGCCAGCAGTTACCCCGGGACAGGTTACCGCAATGAGCAGTTCTTC. This encodes CASSYPGTGYRNEQFF.

CDR3 sequence (DNA): TGCGCCAGCAGCCCCGGGACAGGGGGGTCGAACACTGAAGCTTTCTTT. Protein sequence: CASSPGTGGSNTEAFF. V usage is TRBV4-3 and J usage is TRBJ1-1, with TRBD1 identical over 11 bases. V was pared by 4 bases and J by 1 base, with 5 bases of the junction left unmatched. The V gene's germline CDR1 is LGHNA and CDR2 YSLEER. The CDR3 consists of 16 residues.

The chain is built from TRBV11-3 and TRBJ1-1; D remains ambiguous. This CDR3 has 13 amino acids. The V gene lost 5 bases and the J gene lost 1 base, with 8 bases spanning the gap. Per germline, CDR1 SGHNT and CDR2 YENEEA. The CDR3 nucleotides read TGTGCCAGCAGCCGTGGACGGAACACTGAAGCTTTCTTT. This encodes CASSRGRNTEAFF.